Listed below are T cell receptor beta chains from one sample, sequenced in a study of CD8+ T cells in alopecia areata. Produced via immunoSEQ multiplex PCR; TCRdb's table is partial and in-frame only. Among some 130,000 clones listed, 50% to 55% were seen once. The specimen comprised CD4+ T cells sorted from blood, sampled at week 4, from a patient treated with tofacitinib. The receptor set was obtained from a human donor with alopecia areata. Each CDR3 is given with its conserved first and last residue. D genes are given only for firm matches. Size is omitted from some rows. Given values are once, few, many or a class for expanded clones.

CDR3nt: TGTGCCAGCAGCGTAGCAGGGGGCATTGGTACTGAAGCTTTCTTT
CDR3aa: CASSVAGGIGTEAFF
d_gene: TRBD1
v_gene: TRBV9
j_gene: TRBJ1-1
abundance: few

CDR3nt: TGTGCCAGCTCACTTCTGACCTGGACAGGCCAGAATGAGCAGTTCTTC
CDR3aa: CASSLLTWTGQNEQFF
d_gene: TRBD1
v_gene: TRBV18
j_gene: TRBJ2-1
abundance: once

CDR3nt: TGTGCCAGCAGCCCTACGACGGGGACCGTCACTGAAGCTTTCTTT
CDR3aa: CASSPTTGTVTEAFF
d_gene: NA
v_gene: TRBV7-9
j_gene: TRBJ1-1
abundance: NA

CDR3nt: TGCAGCGTTGGAGGCGGACTAGCGGGAGACGAGCAGTACTTC
CDR3aa: CSVGGGLAGDEQYF
d_gene: TRBD2
v_gene: TRBV29-1
j_gene: TRBJ2-7
abundance: NA

CDR3nt: TGTGCCAGCAGCGTAGATGCCAGGGAGAACACTGAAGCTTTCTTT
CDR3aa: CASSVDARENTEAFF
d_gene: NA
v_gene: TRBV9
j_gene: TRBJ1-1
abundance: NA

CDR3nt: TGTGCCTGGAGTGACAGGGAGAGGTATGGCTACACCTTC
CDR3aa: CAWSDRERYGYTF
d_gene: NA
v_gene: TRBV30
j_gene: TRBJ1-2
abundance: NA

CDR3nt: TGCAGCGTTGAATACGGGTCCGAGTACGAGCAGTACTTC
CDR3aa: CSVEYGSEYEQYF
d_gene: NA
v_gene: TRBV29-1
j_gene: TRBJ2-7
abundance: NA

CDR3nt: TGCGCCAGCAGCTTCGGGGACGATGAAGCTTTCTTT
CDR3aa: CASSFGDDEAFF
d_gene: NA
v_gene: TRBV5-1
j_gene: TRBJ1-1
abundance: NA

CDR3nt: TGTGCCTGGAGCGACAAGGCTCCTTACAATGAGCAGTTCTTC
CDR3aa: CAWSDKAPYNEQFF
d_gene: NA
v_gene: TRBV30
j_gene: TRBJ2-1
abundance: NA

CDR3nt: TGTGCCAGCTCAACGGGACAGGGGAACTATGGCTACACCTTC
CDR3aa: CASSTGQGNYGYTF
d_gene: TRBD1
v_gene: TRBV18
j_gene: TRBJ1-2
abundance: NA

CDR3nt: TGCAGCGTTTGGGGGACAGGGGGCAATGAGCAGTTCTTC
CDR3aa: CSVWGTGGNEQFF
d_gene: TRBD1
v_gene: TRBV29-1
j_gene: TRBJ2-1
abundance: NA

CDR3nt: TGTGCCAGCAGCCAGACAACCACGAACACCGGGGAGCTGTTTTTT
CDR3aa: CASSQTTTNTGELFF
d_gene: NA
v_gene: TRBV4-2
j_gene: TRBJ2-2
abundance: NA

CDR3nt: TGTGCCAGCTCACGTGCAGGGGACACTGAAGCTTTCTTT
CDR3aa: CASSRAGDTEAFF
d_gene: NA
v_gene: TRBV18
j_gene: TRBJ1-1
abundance: NA

CDR3nt: TGTGCCAGCAGATATAGCTCTGGCTCCTACGAGCAGTACTTC
CDR3aa: CASRYSSGSYEQYF
d_gene: NA
v_gene: TRBV6-1
j_gene: TRBJ2-7
abundance: NA

CDR3nt: TGTGCCACCCAAAAGGGCACAGGAGGCTCCTACAATGAGCAGTTCTTC
CDR3aa: CATQKGTGGSYNEQFF
d_gene: NA
v_gene: TRBV27
j_gene: TRBJ2-1
abundance: NA

CDR3nt: TGTGCCAGCAGACAGACAGGGGGAGACACCGGGGAGCTGTTTTTT
CDR3aa: CASRQTGGDTGELFF
d_gene: TRBD1
v_gene: TRBV7-9
j_gene: TRBJ2-2
abundance: NA

CDR3nt: TGTGCCAGTACCCCGACCCTCGACAGGGCCTATGGCTACACCTTC
CDR3aa: CASTPTLDRAYGYTF
d_gene: TRBD1
v_gene: TRBV19
j_gene: TRBJ1-2
abundance: few

CDR3nt: TGCAGCACAGAATACACAACTAGCACAGATACGCAGTATTTT
CDR3aa: CSTEYTTSTDTQYF
d_gene: NA
v_gene: TRBV29-1
j_gene: TRBJ2-3
abundance: NA

CDR3nt: TGTGCCTGGAGACCCAACACCGGGGAGCTGTTTTTT
CDR3aa: CAWRPNTGELFF
d_gene: NA
v_gene: TRBV30
j_gene: TRBJ2-2
abundance: NA

CDR3nt: TGTGCCAGCAGCTTAGCTCGGCTAGCGGAAGAGACCCAGTACTTC
CDR3aa: CASSLARLAEETQYF
d_gene: TRBD2
v_gene: TRBV7-9
j_gene: TRBJ2-5
abundance: NA

CDR3nt: TGTGCCAGCAGTTTTGCAGGGGCTGGAATCTATGGCTACACCTTC
CDR3aa: CASSFAGAGIYGYTF
d_gene: NA
v_gene: TRBV27
j_gene: TRBJ1-2
abundance: few

CDR3nt: TGTGCCAGCAGTGAAGTCGGGGGGGCGTATGGCTACACCTTC
CDR3aa: CASSEVGGAYGYTF
d_gene: NA
v_gene: TRBV25-1
j_gene: TRBJ1-2
abundance: NA

CDR3nt: TGTGCCTGGAGTGTGGTCGGGAGGGAGAATACGCAGTATTTT
CDR3aa: CAWSVVGRENTQYF
d_gene: TRBD2
v_gene: TRBV30
j_gene: TRBJ2-3
abundance: few

CDR3nt: TGCGCCAGCAGCTTGATGGCAGCCGCCACCGGGGAGCTGTTTTTT
CDR3aa: CASSLMAAATGELFF
d_gene: NA
v_gene: TRBV5-1
j_gene: TRBJ2-2
abundance: once

CDR3nt: TGCGCCAGCAGCCTTGGGGACAGCTACACCGGGGAGCTGTTTTTT
CDR3aa: CASSLGDSYTGELFF
d_gene: TRBD1
v_gene: TRBV5-1
j_gene: TRBJ2-2
abundance: NA

CDR3nt: TGCAGCGTTTCTGACAGGACGTCCTACGAGCAGTACTTC
CDR3aa: CSVSDRTSYEQYF
d_gene: NA
v_gene: TRBV29-1
j_gene: TRBJ2-7
abundance: NA

CDR3nt: TGTGCCAGCAAACTGGGAGTCGATACGCAGTATTTT
CDR3aa: CASKLGVDTQYF
d_gene: NA
v_gene: TRBV2
j_gene: TRBJ2-3
abundance: few

CDR3nt: TGCAGCGTTACGGGGGCCGCAGATACGCAGTATTTT
CDR3aa: CSVTGAADTQYF
d_gene: NA
v_gene: TRBV29-1
j_gene: TRBJ2-3
abundance: few

CDR3nt: TGTGCCAGCAGCGCGGGGACCGGCGGTACGCAGTATTTT
CDR3aa: CASSAGTGGTQYF
d_gene: NA
v_gene: TRBV7-9
j_gene: TRBJ2-3
abundance: NA

CDR3nt: TGCGCCAGCAGCGACGGTTTGCTCTACGAGCAGTACTTC
CDR3aa: CASSDGLLYEQYF
d_gene: NA
v_gene: TRBV4-1
j_gene: TRBJ2-7
abundance: few

CDR3nt: TGCAGCTTTCGACAGTTTAGTTCTTACGAGCAGTACTTC
CDR3aa: CSFRQFSSYEQYF
d_gene: NA
v_gene: TRBV29-1
j_gene: TRBJ2-7
abundance: NA

CDR3nt: TGTGCCAGCAGCCACCAACGGACAGGGGGCACGTCTGGGGCCAACGTCCTGACTTTC
CDR3aa: CASSHQRTGGTSGANVLTF
d_gene: TRBD1
v_gene: TRBV14
j_gene: TRBJ2-6
abundance: NA

CDR3nt: TGCAGCGTTGAACGCGACTCTGGAAACACCATATATTTT
CDR3aa: CSVERDSGNTIYF
d_gene: NA
v_gene: TRBV29-1
j_gene: TRBJ1-3
abundance: NA

CDR3nt: TGTGCCAGCAGCGCACAGGGAGCGAGGGGTGAAAAACTGTTTTTT
CDR3aa: CASSAQGARGEKLFF
d_gene: NA
v_gene: TRBV2
j_gene: TRBJ1-4
abundance: few

CDR3nt: TGTGCCAGCAGCTTAGGTGGGAATTCACCCCTCCACTTT
CDR3aa: CASSLGGNSPLHF
d_gene: NA
v_gene: TRBV7-9
j_gene: TRBJ1-6
abundance: few

CDR3nt: TGTGCCTGGAGTGTACGGTACAGGGAGGGGACTGAAGCTTTCTTT
CDR3aa: CAWSVRYREGTEAFF
d_gene: NA
v_gene: TRBV30
j_gene: TRBJ1-1
abundance: NA

CDR3nt: TGTGCCAGCAGCTCACAGGTTACTGGGGCCAACGTCCTGACTTTC
CDR3aa: CASSSQVTGANVLTF
d_gene: NA
v_gene: TRBV7-3
j_gene: TRBJ2-6
abundance: few

CDR3nt: TGTGCCTGGAGCTCAGGACTAGCGGGAGGACTTGGGGAGCTGTTTTTT
CDR3aa: CAWSSGLAGGLGELFF
d_gene: TRBD2
v_gene: TRBV30
j_gene: TRBJ2-2
abundance: NA

CDR3nt: TGTGCCAGCAGCTCCGGGGCCGACGGAGCCAATGAGCAGTTCTTC
CDR3aa: CASSSGADGANEQFF
d_gene: NA
v_gene: TRBV9
j_gene: TRBJ2-1
abundance: few

CDR3nt: TGCAGCGCCATGTCCCGGACGCCCAACCCCTACAATGAGCAGTTCTTC
CDR3aa: CSAMSRTPNPYNEQFF
d_gene: NA
v_gene: TRBV29-1
j_gene: TRBJ2-1
abundance: NA

CDR3nt: TGCAGCGTTGCCCCGGACACTGAAGCTTTCTTT
CDR3aa: CSVAPDTEAFF
d_gene: NA
v_gene: TRBV29-1
j_gene: TRBJ1-1
abundance: NA

CDR3nt: TGTGCCAGCAGCACCCTCCCGGAGAGGCGGGGGGACACTGAAGCTTTCTTT
CDR3aa: CASSTLPERRGDTEAFF
d_gene: NA
v_gene: TRBV11-2
j_gene: TRBJ1-1
abundance: NA

CDR3nt: TGTGCCGGTAATCTGGGGGCTGGGGCCAACGTCCTGACTTTC
CDR3aa: CAGNLGAGANVLTF
d_gene: NA
v_gene: TRBV30
j_gene: TRBJ2-6
abundance: few

CDR3nt: TGTGCCAGCAGACATAGGGACGGCTATGGCTACACCTTC
CDR3aa: CASRHRDGYGYTF
d_gene: NA
v_gene: TRBV2
j_gene: TRBJ1-2
abundance: NA

CDR3nt: TGCGCCAGCAGCCAAGTTATCGGCAGGAGCTCCTACGAGCAGTACTTC
CDR3aa: CASSQVIGRSSYEQYF
d_gene: NA
v_gene: TRBV4-1
j_gene: TRBJ2-7
abundance: few

CDR3nt: TGCAGCGAAAATACAGGGACAGATACGCAGTATTTT
CDR3aa: CSENTGTDTQYF
d_gene: NA
v_gene: TRBV29-1
j_gene: TRBJ2-3
abundance: few

CDR3nt: TGTGCCAGCAGCTTAGTAGTCGAAGGGCGCGGGGTGCGGTCACCCCTCCACTTT
CDR3aa: CASSLVVEGRGVRSPLHF
d_gene: NA
v_gene: TRBV7-9
j_gene: TRBJ1-6
abundance: few

CDR3nt: TGTGCCAGCAGTTACTCGAGGGACCACGAGCAGTACTTC
CDR3aa: CASSYSRDHEQYF
d_gene: NA
v_gene: TRBV6-5
j_gene: TRBJ2-7
abundance: NA

CDR3nt: TGTGCCTGGAGTGTACATTACGGGGACACTGAAGCTTTCTTT
CDR3aa: CAWSVHYGDTEAFF
d_gene: NA
v_gene: TRBV30
j_gene: TRBJ1-1
abundance: few

CDR3nt: TGTGCCAGCAGCGTAGGTTTGAGGGGGGACACCGGGGAGCTGTTTTTT
CDR3aa: CASSVGLRGDTGELFF
d_gene: NA
v_gene: TRBV9
j_gene: TRBJ2-2
abundance: NA

CDR3nt: TGTGCCAGCAGCGCGACTAGCGGGGCCCACAATGAGCAGTTCTTC
CDR3aa: CASSATSGAHNEQFF
d_gene: TRBD2
v_gene: TRBV6-1
j_gene: TRBJ2-1
abundance: NA

CDR3nt: TGTGCCAGCAGCCCGAACACCGGGGAGCTGTTTTTT
CDR3aa: CASSPNTGELFF
d_gene: NA
v_gene: TRBV7-3
j_gene: TRBJ2-2
abundance: few

CDR3nt: TGTGCCACCAGCACCCCTAGTCAGGGGGCGGAAAATGAGCAGTTCTTC
CDR3aa: CATSTPSQGAENEQFF
d_gene: TRBD1
v_gene: TRBV15
j_gene: TRBJ2-1
abundance: few